The T cell receptor (beta chain) under discussion was sequenced for a study of cytomegalovirus exposure and HLA in healthy donors. With 60 Vbeta and 13 Jbeta primers, the PCR was carried out. Here immunoSEQ multiplex PCR was the method, and the copy in TCRdb shows in-frame clones only, minus some. The sample comprises about 130,000 clones, roughly 10% of which are singletons, and roughly 2% rests with the top ten. Trimming removed 0 bases at V and 11 bases at J, with 11 bases between. This CDR3 spans 11 amino acids. Looked up from germline, CDR1 is DFQATT and CDR2 is SNEGSKA (reference sequence). Material: PBMCs. The source of this sequence is a man aged 50-60 years in good health and CMV-seronegative. The genes are TRBV20-1 and TRBJ2-7; weak D call: TRBD2 (5 bases). CDR3 amino acids: CSARDLVGEYF. CDR3 DNA sequence: TGCAGTGCTAGAGATCTCGTGGGAGAGTACTTC.